The text below deals with one TCR beta chain. Its antigen is as yet unknown. V was cut by 2 bases and J by 0 bases, with 6 bases left in between. Germline loops: CDR1 SGHRS, CDR2 YFSETQ. The CDR3 consists of 14 residues. Assay: immunoSEQ multiplex PCR; the TCRdb copy retains only in-frame clones and omits some. Seen here are tens of thousands of clones, 91% observed once, and the top ten hold roughly 15%. This entry comes from a study of OX40 agonist ivuxolimab in advanced cancers. Whole-study context: Cancers in dose escalation were hepatocellular, melanoma, renal cell and head and neck. Those enrolled were 82.7% male, with a mean age of 60 years and ages from roughly 20 to 90. Three patients responded partially, comprising one with hepatocellular carcinoma and two with cutaneous melanoma. Findings and caveats of the study: Normalized expansion of T-cell clones was also low for some nonresponders.

Source: CD4+ or CD8+ T cells sorted from blood, taken in a trial of the OX40 agonist ivuxolimab. This clonotype was obtained from an adult with an advanced solid tumor such as melanoma, head and neck, liver or kidney cancer. This chain uses TRBV5-1 with TRBJ1-5; D perhaps matches TRBD1 (5 bases). CDR3 sequence reads: CASSFGGSNQPQHF. The CDR3 coding sequence is TGCGCCAGCAGCTTCGGGGGTAGCAATCAGCCCCAGCATTTT.